A single sample gave rise to the 28 T cell receptor beta chains below, sequenced in a study of blood T cell repertoires in COVID-19. Produced via immunoSEQ multiplex PCR; TCRdb's table is partial and in-frame only. The sample has 150,000 or so clones; 80% to 90% are singletons. Material for sequencing was peripheral blood. The source of these receptors is a man in his late teens or twenties with COVID-19, enrolled during active disease.

This clone was detected only once. The chain employs TRBV5-1 and TRBJ2-7, with 8 bases that match TRBD1. CDR1 and CDR2 (germline): SGHRS, YFSETQ. Germline trimming cut 1 base from V and 0 bases from J; bases unmatched to any gene: 15. The CDR3 totals 19 residues. CDR3 residues: CASSLSNPGTGYTSYEQYF. The CDR3 DNA reads as TGCGCCAGCAGCTTGTCGAACCCCGGGACAGGATACACCTCCTACGAGCAGTACTTC.

This chain links TRBV5-6 with TRBJ2-1, with 11 bases identical to TRBD2. Germline V gene lookup returns CDR1 SGHDT and CDR2 YYEEEE. This CDR3 has 16 residues. The junction had 8 bases not matched to a gene; V was cut back by 6 bases and J by 3 bases. As DNA, the CDR3 is TGTGCCAGCAACCAAATTCTAGCGGGAGGCTACAATGAGCAGTTCTTC. Residues: CASNQILAGGYNEQFF.

The chain uses TRBV6-2 or TRBV6-3 and TRBJ2-1, with D tentatively TRBD2 (6 bases). Trimming stripped 5 bases from V and 8 bases from J, with 19 bases between. Germline values: CDR1 MNHEY, CDR2 SVGEGT. This CDR3 has 15 amino acids. The CDR3 nucleotides are TGTGCCAGCAGTACCCCGGGACTCGTTTTCTATGAGCAGTTCTTC. As protein: CASSTPGLVFYEQFF.

A note on this clone: Other DNA variants within this sample encode the same CDR3. The chain couples TRBV2 to TRBJ2-1; 11 nucleotides line up with TRBD2. CDR1 is SNHLY and CDR2 is FYNNEI in the germline V gene. CDR3 length equals 15 residues. With V trimmed by 4 bases and J by 4 bases, 3 bases remained unmatched. The CDR3 protein is CASSVLAGAYNEQFF. CDR3 bases: TGTGCCAGCAGTGTACTAGCGGGAGCATACAATGAGCAGTTCTTC.

The chain recombines TRBV7-8 with TRBJ2-7; tentatively, D is TRBD2 (6 bases). Germline CDR1 is SGHVS and CDR2 is FQNEAQ. V was clipped by 5 bases and J by 4 bases, with 12 bases between them. The CDR3 spans 13 residues. Here the CDR3 DNA reads TGTGCCAGCAGCCCCGAGGGAGGTTACGAGCAGTACTTC. Its translation: CASSPEGGYEQYF.

This clone has only one observation. The chain recombines TRBV11-3 with TRBJ2-3, with D tentatively TRBD1 (6 bases). Germline CDR1 SGHNT, CDR2 YENEEA. Trimming pared 5 bases from V and 4 bases from J, leaving 13 bases between. CDR3 size: 14 residues. The CDR3 DNA follows: TGTGCCAGCAGCCCCCGGGACACCGCAGATACGCAGTATTTT. This translates into CASSPRDTADTQYF.

This chain uses TRBV15 with TRBJ2-5; no definite D call. Trimming cost V 5 bases and J 4 bases, with 14 bases left between them. The CDR3 is made up of 14 amino acids. Germline CDR1 reads LNHNV; CDR2 reads YYDKDF (reference sequence). CDR3 nucleotide sequence: TGTGCCACCAGCCCCGGAAACGCGGCAGAGACCCAGTACTTC. Translated, it gives CATSPGNAAETQYF.

The chain combines TRBV30 with TRBJ2-2; TRBD1 matches at 7 bases. CDR3 size: 14 residues. Trimming at V came to 1 base and at J to 5 bases, leaving 4 bases not matched to a gene. Looked up from germline, CDR1 is GTSNPN and CDR2 is SVGIG (reference sequence). CDR3 protein: CAWSDLRGTGELFF. As DNA, the CDR3 is TGTGCCTGGAGTGACCTCAGGGGGACCGGGGAGCTGTTTTTT.

The chain employs TRBV4-3 and TRBJ2-7; 7 bases are a match to TRBD1. The CDR3 is 14 amino acids. Germline V gene data show CDR1 as LGHNA and CDR2 as YSLEER. Trimming cost V 3 bases and J 4 bases; bases outside gene matches: 6. The CDR3 nucleotides are TGCGCCAGCAGCCAGGTGACAGGGCAGTACGAGCAGTACTTC. Its protein product is CASSQVTGQYEQYF.

V and J are TRBV5-1 and TRBJ2-2, with TRBD2 matching over 8 bases. The trim removed 6 bases at V and 0 bases at J, leaving 16 bases unmatched. The CDR3 contains 19 residues. Germline CDR1 and CDR2: SGHRS and YFSETQ. The CDR3 sequence is CASKSNPKREKSNTGELFF. CDR3 nucleotide sequence: TGCGCCAGCAAATCCAACCCCAAGCGGGAGAAGTCGAACACCGGGGAGCTGTTTTTT.

The genes are TRBV9 and TRBJ2-5, with TRBD1 identical over 7 bases. The CDR3 totals 15 residues. The trim removed 0 bases at V and 5 bases at J, leaving 7 bases unmatched. Germline V lookup: CDR1 SGDLS, CDR2 YYNGEE. In DNA, the CDR3 is TGTGCCAGCAGCGTAGAGCCCGACAGGGAGGAGACCCAGTACTTC. It is translated as CASSVEPDREETQYF.

The rearrangement uses TRBV7-8 and TRBJ2-1, with 9 bases matching TRBD2. This CDR3 region has 18 residues. J gave up 8 bases and V 4 bases, and 18 bases lay outside the gene matches. Germline V gene sequence: CDR1 SGHVS, CDR2 FQNEAQ. The CDR3 DNA sequence: TGTGCCAGCAGCTCCCGACGGATGGGACTGGCGGGAGGGCATGAGCAGTTCTTC. It codes for CASSSRRMGLAGGHEQFF.

This chain connects TRBV19 to TRBJ2-1; 14 bases map to TRBD2. Per germline, CDR1 LNHDA and CDR2 SQIVND (reference sequence). This CDR3 spans 16 amino acids. Trimming took 3 bases from V and 8 from J; bases not matched to a gene: 6. Written as DNA, the CDR3 is TGTGCCAGTAGTATTCCGACTAGCGGGAGGGCCCATGAGCAGTTCTTC. Translated: CASSIPTSGRAHEQFF.

The rearrangement links TRBV7-8 to TRBJ1-1; D is unresolved. The CDR3 spans 13 residues. V was pared by 1 base and J by 2 bases, with 5 bases between. CDR1 and CDR2 from the germline V gene are SGHVS and FQNEAQ. The CDR3 DNA is TGTGCCAGCAGCTTAGGCAGAAACACTGAAGCTTTCTTT. Residues: CASSLGRNTEAFF.

The V and J genes are TRBV6-2 or TRBV6-3 and TRBJ2-1; no clear D. V was trimmed by 5 bases and J by 4 bases, leaving 15 bases between them. This CDR3 is built from 15 residues. CDR1 MNHEY and CDR2 SVGEGT come from the germline V gene. CDR3 sequence (DNA): TGTGCCAGCAGTCCCGCCGCGGCTTGGTACAATGAGCAGTTCTTC. It codes for CASSPAAAWYNEQFF.

This chain connects TRBV7-9 to TRBJ1-5, with D hard to call. Per germline, CDR1 SEHNR and CDR2 FQNEAQ (reference sequence). The CDR3 loop spans 11 amino acids. The V end lost 5 bases, the J end lost 11 bases, and 10 bases lay between the germline ends. CDR3 DNA: TGTGCCAGCAGCCAAACGGGAGCCCAGCATTTT. Translation: CASSQTGAQHF.

The chain has TRBV6-1 and TRBJ2-7, with D possibly matching TRBD2 (5 bases). Germline V lookup: CDR1 MNHNS, CDR2 SASEGT. Trimming shortened V by 3 bases and J by 0 bases, and 6 bases separated the two germline ends. The CDR3 is 13 amino acids. The CDR3 DNA reads as TGTGCCAGCAGTGAGGGGAGCTCCTACGAGCAGTACTTC. Translated, it gives CASSEGSSYEQYF.

The CDR3 region has the DNA TGTGCCAGCTCTTTCTCCGGGGGAGGGCAAGAGACCCAGTACTTC. Its translation: CASSFSGGGQETQYF. V gene TRBV18 combines with J gene TRBJ2-5; 7 bases match TRBD2. This CDR3 is 15 amino acids long. Germline V gene data show CDR1 as KGHSH and CDR2 as LQKENI. Germline trimming cut 6 bases from V and 2 bases from J; bases unmatched to any gene: 9.

The sample holds a few counts of this clone. The J gene is TRBJ2-2, the V gene TRBV9, with a possible D match to TRBD1 (5 bases). Trimming left V 0 bases short and J 5 bases short, with 8 bases between. The CDR3 runs to 14 residues. The germline V gene encodes CDR1 SGDLS and CDR2 YYNGEE. The CDR3 protein is CASSVGGRTGELFF. The CDR3 coding sequence is TGTGCCAGCAGCGTAGGGGGCAGGACCGGGGAGCTGTTTTTT.

The CDR3 DNA reads as TGTGCCACCAGATCAGATGTCAGGGCCGGCGAGCAGTACTTC. The encoded protein is CATRSDVRAGEQYF. The chain carries TRBV15 and TRBJ2-7, with a tentative D call TRBD1 (5 bases). The CDR3 totals 14 residues. Trimming took 6 bases from V and 6 from J, leaving 18 bases between them. Looked up from germline, CDR1 is LNHNV and CDR2 is YYDKDF (reference sequence). The complete variable domain, with remaining parts taken from reference TRBV15 and TRBJ2-7, reads DAMVIQNPRYQVTQFGKPVTLSCSQTLNHNVMYWYQQKSSQAPKLLFHYYDKDFNNEADTPDNFQSRRPNTSFCFLDIRSPGLGDTAMYLCATRSDVRAGEQYFGPGTRLTVT.

The chain is built from TRBV7-3 and TRBJ2-1; 8 positions agree with TRBD1. Germline trimming cut 4 bases from V and 6 bases from J; bases unmatched to any gene: 8. The CDR3 has 15 amino acids. Germline V lookup: CDR1 SGHTA, CDR2 FQGTGA. This CDR3 is CASSSGTGRSNEQFF. CDR3 nucleotide sequence: TGTGCCAGCAGCTCCGGGACAGGTCGCAGCAATGAGCAGTTCTTC.

J is TRBJ1-5 and V is TRBV6-6; the match to TRBD1 covers 7 bases. Trimming took 0 bases from V and 7 from J; bases not matched to a gene: 6. Germline assignment: CDR1 MNHNY and CDR2 SVGAGI (reference sequence). The CDR3 sequence is 15 residues long. The CDR3 bases are TGTGCCAGCAGTTACTCGAGGGGGCGTTCGCAGCCCCAGCATTTT. This encodes CASSYSRGRSQPQHF.

In its sample, this clone was seen once. The chain couples TRBV29-1 to TRBJ2-2; TRBD1 aligns across 7 bases. Germline values: CDR1 SQVTM, CDR2 ANQGSEA. The CDR3 totals 15 residues. V shed 6 bases and J 4 bases; nucleotides not matched to a gene: 11. The DNA for the CDR3 is TGCAGCGTCCCTCGGACAGGTTTCGGCACCGGGGAGCTGTTTTTT. The encoded protein is CSVPRTGFGTGELFF.

This chain connects TRBV29-1 to TRBJ2-3; TRBD2 is a possible D gene (5 bases). The CDR3 is made up of 12 amino acids. V was trimmed by 6 bases and J by 5 bases, leaving 12 bases between them. Germline assignment: CDR1 SQVTM and CDR2 ANQGSEA. The CDR3 region is CSVVYSGDTQYF. The CDR3 DNA follows: TGCAGCGTCGTCTACAGCGGAGATACGCAGTATTTT.

The chain is built from TRBV11-3 and TRBJ2-2; 10 bases match TRBD2. Germline V lookup: CDR1 SGHNT, CDR2 YENEEA. The ends lost 4 bases at V and 6 bases at J; junction bases unmatched: 5. The CDR3 totals 15 residues. CDR3 nucleotides: TGTGCCAGCAGCTCGAGCGGGAGGGCCTCCGGGGAGCTGTTTTTT. It is translated as CASSSSGRASGELFF.

The chain combines TRBV13 with TRBJ1-2; D unclear. V was shortened by 1 base and J by 7 bases, with 10 bases between the two germline ends. The CDR3 sequence is 13 residues long. CDR1 is PRHDT and CDR2 is FYEKMQ in the germline V gene (reference sequence). The CDR3 nucleotides are TGTGCCAGCAGCTTAGAGGGAGTCTCTGGCTACACCTTC. This translates into CASSLEGVSGYTF.

The gene calls are TRBV7-2 and TRBJ1-1; tentative D call: TRBD1 (6 bases). CDR1 is SGHTA, CDR2 FQGNSA, per germline. The V and J ends lost 1 base and 2 bases respectively, with 17 bases between them. The CDR3 runs to 17 residues. The CDR3 here is CASSLEGVGVGNTEAFF. Written as DNA, the CDR3 is TGTGCCAGCAGCTTAGAGGGGGTAGGGGTGGGAAACACTGAAGCTTTCTTT.

This clone was picked up a small number of times. The V call is TRBV2, the J call TRBJ2-3; the match to TRBD2 covers 12 bases. Losses at the gene ends were 9 bases for V and 0 bases for J; bases not matched to a gene: 7. Germline V CDR1 and CDR2: SNHLY, FYNNEI. The CDR3 consists of 16 residues. The CDR3 loop reads CASGPTSGRSTDTQYF. Here the CDR3 DNA reads TGTGCCAGTGGCCCCACTAGCGGGAGGAGCACAGATACGCAGTATTTT.